This T cell receptor beta chain is from a study of cytomegalovirus exposure and HLA in healthy donors (dated by TCRdb to 2016 to 2017). Study-wide context: According to an earlier analysis of 587 of the donors, about 179 million T cells yielded 95 million to 140 million unique TCR beta sequences and around 300 Gb of sequence data. High-throughput TCR immunosequencing, statistical association of individual TCRs with disease status, and machine learning were combined to predict cytomegalovirus infection status. Besides the first cohort of more than 650 subjects, a separate validation cohort made up of around 120 different subjects was used. Rather than using new phenotypic data, the later analysis identified candidate immune exposures from TCR beta sequences and from how often those sequences occurred across donors. In a later analysis, previously published TCR beta repertoires from more than 500 donors were re-analyzed and high-resolution HLA genotyping was added so that TCR occurrence patterns could be studied. Several DR-DQ haplotypes were treated as single units for association and clustering because of strong linkage in the cohort. On average, roughly 240,000 unique TCR beta nucleotide sequences were sequenced per donor among 398 genotyped donors of the cohort, with around 19% of those sequences being non-productive. In an earlier analysis of roughly 540 of the donors, high-throughput TCR beta sequencing was used to judge whether each TCR beta V gene segment behaved as functional or pseudogenic. About 280 gigabases of sequencing data and about 92 million unique TCR sequences made up an early release that covered approximately 650 HLA-typed donors. Among the roughly 430 genotyped donors, approximately 81% belonged to the genetic ancestry cluster associated with self-reported Caucasian donors. The study used immunosequencing to profile the T cell repertoires of under 700 subjects and linked those repertoires to cytomegalovirus serostatus. The number of typed donors differed by locus: about 629-630 for A, B, C, DRB1 and DQB1; some 500 for DQA1; some 610 for DPA1; and around 470 for DPB1. HLA typing covered class I and class II loci at four-digit resolution. The study aimed to test whether cataloging public T cell receptors could reveal signatures of past pathogen exposure. Donor age, sex, ethnicity and CMV serostatus were compiled alongside the repertoire data. A later genetic analysis used genome-wide SNP genotypes for about 65% of the 666 donors, treating that subset as a discovery cohort. All discovery cohort repertoires had been generated using a single sequencing platform. Summary of the overall study and its limitations: In both the original and validation cohorts, the classifier was reported to diagnose cytomegalovirus status with high specificity and sensitivity. Several of the top co-occurrence clusters appeared to be linked to parvovirus B19, influenza, CMV and Epstein-Barr virus, according to a later analysis. According to the authors, the approach could potentially be generalized to other disease states and immunological phenotypes. In a later analysis, HLA-associated TCR beta chains showed more clonal expansion and lower generation probabilities than non-associated chains that were equally common. For the cohort, immune exposure information was limited to CMV serostatus. Because some donors lacked HLA typing at each locus, the association tests relied only on the typed subset. Linkage disequilibrium might explain the correlated functional status among segregating V segments, but an unknown experimental factor could not be excluded. A further reported finding was that TCR beta sequences accurately predicted the HLA-A and HLA-B alleles for most subjects in the first cohort. Most CMV-associated TCR beta chains appeared to be HLA-restricted in a later analysis, and the HLA associations seemed to be driven largely by CMV exposure. Some IMGT-functional V segments, including TRBV6-2 and TRBV6-3, could not be distinguished by the 87-base-pair reads and were therefore excluded. In a later analysis, TCR association rates were found to vary across HLA loci, with the most associated TCRs seen for DRB1 alleles and the fewest for HLA-C alleles. Broadly in line with IMGT annotations, most TCR beta V segments showed up in productive rearrangements about 90% or about 30% of the time in an earlier analysis of under 700 of the donors. Over 15 rarely observed V segments, including chromosome 9 orphons, were excluded from the earlier analysis of about 500 of the donors because counts were too low. The study gave a list of 150 to 200 TCR beta chains associated with cytomegalovirus. V-gene and J-gene trimming of TCR beta chains was associated with a missense DCLRE1C variant in a later genetic analysis, and the association was replicated in an independent cohort. At a false discovery rate of 0.05, a later analysis linked approximately 18,000 TCR beta sequences to specific HLA alleles. A later genetic analysis reported fewer N-insertions in productive TCRs among donors in an Asian-associated ancestry cluster than the roughly 700-donor mean. Sequencing depth was assumed to be roughly uniform across donors in the presence/absence analyses, though that assumption may not hold. The cohort was sequenced for TCR beta chains only, and without alpha or paired-chain data the features that could be detected were limited. Three of the identified cytomegalovirus-associated TCR beta chains were confirmed in vitro to be specific for cytomegalovirus antigens. Strong co-occurrence of HLA alleles, especially DR and DQ, made assigning TCR associations to individual alleles difficult. Across donors, most TCR sequences were observed very rarely, whereas some public TCRs were present in many individuals. A cluster of highly shared sequence variants was judged likely to be a technical artifact of the sequencing pipeline.

As concerns this clone: No cognate antigen has been identified for it. No quality values exist for individual bases; no much larger clone is one base distant.

The cohort was made up of around 720 healthy bone marrow donors. At the time of sampling, every cohort member was nominally healthy, though immune exposures that went unrecorded were likely present. The donor was CMV seronegative and belonged to the group of under 400 seronegative cohort members. A peripheral blood sample was collected from each donor, and TCR beta sequencing was performed on peripheral blood mononuclear cells. The Qiagen DNeasy Blood Extraction Kit was used to extract genomic DNA from the blood cell samples. The library was generated by the immunoSEQ multiplex PCR assay. The multiplex PCR relied on a mix of 60 forward primers for TCR Vbeta segments and 13 reverse primers for TCR Jbeta segments. Amplification of the CDR3 region of rearranged TCR beta genes was performed with a multiplex PCR assay on genomic DNA. On the Illumina HiSeq System, the amplified TCR beta libraries were sequenced as 87-base-pair reads. The published analysis was carried out like this. A later analysis counted some 80 million unique TCR beta chains across the 690 or so repertoires, and some 11 million of these chains were shared by at least two donors. Raw reads were error-corrected and collapsed into unique sequences by a nearest-neighbor algorithm in which closely related sequences were merged to remove PCR and sequencing errors. V, D and J gene segments were assigned by aligning CDR3 sequences to IMGT reference sequences. For a sequence to be retained, at least a six-nucleotide match to both a V gene segment and a J gene segment was required. A rearrangement counted as productive if the CDR3 had no stop codons and remained in frame with V and J, and every other rearrangement counted as non-productive. CDR3 was defined according to IMGT convention as the region running from the second conserved V-encoded cysteine to the conserved J-encoded phenylalanine. The earlier analysis of about 610 of the donors excluded sequences that lacked an unambiguous match to a single V gene segment. In an earlier analysis of around 590 of the donors, a V segment was called functional when productive rearrangements were above 56.7%, and segregating when the standard deviation between donors exceeded 5%. A statistical classification framework was built for diagnosing cytomegalovirus status from the catalog of TCR beta chain sequences. A later analysis assigned V and J genes by comparing TCR nucleotide sequences with IMGT/GENE-DB human TR gene sequences. In a later analysis, CDR3 sequences and most-parsimonious VDJ recombination scenarios were assigned using the TCRdist pipeline. In a later analysis, each TCR beta chain was defined by its CDR3 amino acid sequence together with its V-gene family, and reads lacking a unique V-gene family were excluded. In a later analysis, 500 to 650 highly shared, low-generation-probability nucleotide sequences were removed to address suspected cross-contamination and a sequencing artifact. In a later analysis, a clonal expansion index for each public chain was calculated from normalized within-repertoire ranks of inferred template counts. Generation probabilities in a later analysis came from a VDJ recombination model fitted to out-of-frame rearrangements, and those results were checked against IGoR. A later analysis scored TCR-TCR, TCR-HLA and TCR-CMV co-occurrence with hypergeometric tests, applying a repertoire-size bias correction to TCR pairs. A later analysis estimated false discovery rates by permuting HLA or CMV assignments 20 times. In a later analysis, co-occurring TCRs were grouped using DBSCAN, and TCRdist sequence similarity was added for clustering within HLA-allele-positive subsets. Repertoires with fewer than 30,000 or more than 120,000 public chains, plus five repertoires with anomalous nucleotide sharing, were excluded from co-occurrence clustering. TCRdb carries this immuneACCESS record with in-frame sequences only. Its versions omit some clonotypes, under half of them owing to an unresolved V gene in the studies checked, with the rest unexplained. V, J and clone size were drawn from that table, and D and trimming were deduced from the DNA. The table for this sample lists about 160,000 clones; around 74% of them were counted only once. The ten largest account for approximately 2.3% of the sample.

Its CDR3 holds 15 amino acids, cysteine through phenylalanine. Kept here is only the CDR3 DNA, which spans 45 bases and is read in frame from base 1. CDR1 SGHRS and CDR2 YFSETQ were looked up in the germline V gene. Trimming costs V 2 bases and J 0 bases, and their ends lie 10 bases apart. The receptor chain draws on TRBV5-1 and TRBJ2-3; no D gene can be assigned with confidence. Sequencing input: PBMCs. The origin of this receptor is a female donor in good health and CMV-seronegative. The CDR3 region reads CASSLGATSTDTQYF. The DNA sequence is given as TGCGCCAGCAGCTTAGGAGCGACTAGCACAGATACGCAGTATTTT.